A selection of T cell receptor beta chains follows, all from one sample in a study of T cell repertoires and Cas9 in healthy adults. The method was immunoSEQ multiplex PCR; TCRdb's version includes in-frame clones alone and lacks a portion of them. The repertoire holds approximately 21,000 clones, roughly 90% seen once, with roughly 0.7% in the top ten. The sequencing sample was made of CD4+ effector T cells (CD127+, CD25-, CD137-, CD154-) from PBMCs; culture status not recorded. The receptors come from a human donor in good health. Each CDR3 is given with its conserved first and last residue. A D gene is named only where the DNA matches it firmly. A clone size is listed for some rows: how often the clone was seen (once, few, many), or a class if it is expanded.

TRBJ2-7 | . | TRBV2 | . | CATTPGLSKGQYF | TGTGCCACCACCCCGGGACTCTCTAAGGGGCAGTACTTC
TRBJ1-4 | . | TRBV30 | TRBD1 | CAWSRQGNEKLFF | TGTGCCTGGAGTCGACAGGGTAACGAAAAACTGTTTTTT
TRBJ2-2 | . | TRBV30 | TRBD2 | CAWRGLASGELFF | TGTGCCTGGAGGGGACTAGCCTCCGGGGAGCTGTTTTTT
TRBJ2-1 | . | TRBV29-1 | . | CSVEFAGGTTTFF | .
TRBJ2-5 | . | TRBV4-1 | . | CASSRLLGETQYF | TGCGCCAGCAGTCGACTACTGGGAGAGACCCAGTACTTC
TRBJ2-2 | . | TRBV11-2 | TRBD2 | CASRSSSGGQNTGELFF | TGTGCCAGCAGGTCATCAAGCGGGGGGCAAAACACCGGGGAGCTGTTTTTT
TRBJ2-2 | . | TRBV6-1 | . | CASSENRWGTGELFF | TGTGCCAGCAGTGAAAACAGGTGGGGCACCGGGGAGCTGTTTTTT
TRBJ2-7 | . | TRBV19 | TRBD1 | CASSKAGTVSYEQYF | TGTGCCAGTAGTAAGGCCGGGACAGTATCCTACGAGCAGTACTTC
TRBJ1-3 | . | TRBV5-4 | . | CASSLGGSGPSSGNTIYF | TGTGCCAGCAGCTTGGGAGGTAGCGGCCCTAGCTCTGGAAACACCATATATTTT
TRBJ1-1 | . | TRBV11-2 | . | CASSPLRGGDTEAFF | TGTGCCAGCAGCCCACTCAGGGGAGGGGACACTGAAGCTTTCTTT
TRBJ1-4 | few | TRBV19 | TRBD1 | CASSRTGSNEKLFF | TGTGCCAGTAGTCGGACAGGGTCAAATGAAAAACTGTTTTTT
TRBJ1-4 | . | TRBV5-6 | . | CASGQGATNEKLFF | TGTGCCAGCGGGCAGGGAGCAACTAATGAAAAACTGTTTTTT
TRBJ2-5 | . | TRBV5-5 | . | CASSFGGGEQETQYF | TGTGCCAGCAGCTTTGGAGGGGGAGAACAAGAGACCCAGTACTTC
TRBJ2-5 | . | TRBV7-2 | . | CASTKVASEGTQYF | TGTGCCAGCACTAAGGTGGCAAGCGAAGGGACCCAGTACTTC
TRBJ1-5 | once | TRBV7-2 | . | CASSQNRVNQPQHF | TGTGCCAGCAGCCAGAACAGGGTCAATCAGCCCCAGCATTTT
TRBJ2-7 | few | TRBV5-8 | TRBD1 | CASSFDRGSYEQYF | TGTGCCAGCAGCTTCGACAGGGGCTCCTACGAGCAGTACTTC
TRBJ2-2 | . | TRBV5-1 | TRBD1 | CASSLQPPGQGNTGELFF | TGCGCCAGCAGCTTGCAACCCCCGGGACAGGGCAACACCGGGGAGCTGTTTTTT
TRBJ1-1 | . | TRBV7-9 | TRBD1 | CASSVDRDTEAFF | TGTGCCAGCAGCGTAGACAGGGATACTGAAGCTTTCTTT
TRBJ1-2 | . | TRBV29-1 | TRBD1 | CSVEGTAGYGYTF | TGCAGCGTTGAGGGGACAGCCGGGTATGGCTACACCTTC
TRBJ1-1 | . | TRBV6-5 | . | CASRRRESNTEAFF | TGTGCCAGCAGGAGGCGGGAGTCAAACACTGAAGCTTTCTTT
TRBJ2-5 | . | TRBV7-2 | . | CASSPDRSRETQYF | TGTGCCAGCTCCCCAGACAGGTCTCGGGAGACCCAGTACTTC
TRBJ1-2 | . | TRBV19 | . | CASSIIADGGQVNYGYTF | TGTGCCAGTAGTATTATCGCCGACGGGGGACAAGTTAACTATGGCTACACCTTC